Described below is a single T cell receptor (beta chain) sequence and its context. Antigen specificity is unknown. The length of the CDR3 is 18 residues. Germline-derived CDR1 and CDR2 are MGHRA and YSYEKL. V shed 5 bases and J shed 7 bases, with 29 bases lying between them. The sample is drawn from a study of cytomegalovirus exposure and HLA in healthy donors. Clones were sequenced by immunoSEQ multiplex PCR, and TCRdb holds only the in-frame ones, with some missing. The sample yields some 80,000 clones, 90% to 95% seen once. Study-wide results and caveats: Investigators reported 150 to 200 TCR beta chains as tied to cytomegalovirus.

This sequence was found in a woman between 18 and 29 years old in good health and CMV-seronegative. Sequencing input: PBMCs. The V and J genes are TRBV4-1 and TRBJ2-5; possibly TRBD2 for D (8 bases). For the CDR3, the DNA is TGCGCCAGCAGCAACCGGGAGGGGGCGGGAATGGGCCAGAGGACCCAGTACTTC. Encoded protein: CASSNREGAGMGQRTQYF.